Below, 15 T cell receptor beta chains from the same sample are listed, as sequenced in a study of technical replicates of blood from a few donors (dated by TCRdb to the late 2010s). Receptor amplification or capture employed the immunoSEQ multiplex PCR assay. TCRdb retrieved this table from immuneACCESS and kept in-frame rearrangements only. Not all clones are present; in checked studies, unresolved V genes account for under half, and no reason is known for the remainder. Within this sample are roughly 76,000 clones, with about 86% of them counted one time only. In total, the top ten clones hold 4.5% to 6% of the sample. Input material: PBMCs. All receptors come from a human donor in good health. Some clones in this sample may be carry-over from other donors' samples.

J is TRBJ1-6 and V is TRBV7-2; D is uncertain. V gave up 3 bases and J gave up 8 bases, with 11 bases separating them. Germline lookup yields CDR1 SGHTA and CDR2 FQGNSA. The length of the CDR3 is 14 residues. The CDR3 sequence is CASSFRGYDSPLHF. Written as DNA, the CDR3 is TGTGCCAGCAGCTTCCGGGGTTATGATTCACCCCTCCACTTT.

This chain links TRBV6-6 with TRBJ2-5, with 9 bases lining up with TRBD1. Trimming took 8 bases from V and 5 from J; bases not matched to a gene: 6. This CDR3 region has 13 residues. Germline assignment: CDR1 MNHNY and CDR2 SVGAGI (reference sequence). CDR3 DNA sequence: TGTGCCAGCGACAGGGGGTGGGGGGAGACCCAGTACTTC. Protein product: CASDRGWGETQYF.

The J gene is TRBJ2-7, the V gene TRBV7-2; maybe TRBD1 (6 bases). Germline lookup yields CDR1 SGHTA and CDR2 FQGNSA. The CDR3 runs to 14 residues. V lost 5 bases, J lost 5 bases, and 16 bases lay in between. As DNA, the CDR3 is TGTGCCAGCAGCCCCGGGCAGGGGCGCCACGAGCAGTACTTC. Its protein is CASSPGQGRHEQYF. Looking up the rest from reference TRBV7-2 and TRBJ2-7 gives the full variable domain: GAGVSQSPSNKVTEKGKDVELRCDPISGHTALYWYRQSLGQGLEFLIYFQGNSAPDKSGLPSDRFSAERTGGSVSTLTIQRTQQEDSAVYLCASSPGQGRHEQYFGPGTRLTVT.

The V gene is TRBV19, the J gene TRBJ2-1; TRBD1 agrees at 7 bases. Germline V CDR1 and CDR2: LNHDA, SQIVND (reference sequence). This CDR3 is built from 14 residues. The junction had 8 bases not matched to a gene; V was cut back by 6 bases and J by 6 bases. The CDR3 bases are TGTGCCAGTAGATTCGACAGGGTGTCCAATGAGCAGTTCTTC. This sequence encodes CASRFDRVSNEQFF.

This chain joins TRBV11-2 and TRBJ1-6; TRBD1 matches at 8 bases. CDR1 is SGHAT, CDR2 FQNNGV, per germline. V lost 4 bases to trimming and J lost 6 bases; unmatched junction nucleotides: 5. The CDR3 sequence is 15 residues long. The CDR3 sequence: CASSSRQGSNSPLHF. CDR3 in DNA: TGTGCCAGCAGCTCCCGACAGGGGAGTAATTCACCCCTCCACTTT. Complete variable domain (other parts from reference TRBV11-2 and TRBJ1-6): EAGVAQSPRYKIIEKRQSVAFWCNPISGHATLYWYQQILGQGPKLLIQFQNNGVVDDSQLPKDRFSAERLKGVDSTLKIQPAKLEDSAVYLCASSSRQGSNSPLHFGNGTRLTVT.

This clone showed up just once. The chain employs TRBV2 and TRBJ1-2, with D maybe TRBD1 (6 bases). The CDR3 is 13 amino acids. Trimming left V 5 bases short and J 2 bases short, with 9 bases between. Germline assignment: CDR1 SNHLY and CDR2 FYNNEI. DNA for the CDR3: TGTGCCAGCAGTAGGGACACCAACTATGGCTACACCTTC. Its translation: CASSRDTNYGYTF.

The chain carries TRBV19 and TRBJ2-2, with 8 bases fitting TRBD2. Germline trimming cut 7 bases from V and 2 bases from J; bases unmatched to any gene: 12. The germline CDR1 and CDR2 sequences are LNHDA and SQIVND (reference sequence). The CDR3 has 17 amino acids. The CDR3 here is CASISISGRGNTGELFF. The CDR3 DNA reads TGTGCCAGTATCTCGATAAGCGGGAGAGGTAACACCGGGGAGCTGTTTTTT.

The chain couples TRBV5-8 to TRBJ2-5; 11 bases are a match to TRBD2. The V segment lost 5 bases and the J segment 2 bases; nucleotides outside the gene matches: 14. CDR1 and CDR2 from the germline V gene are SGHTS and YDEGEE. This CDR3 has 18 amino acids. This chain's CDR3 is CASSRGLADLERQETQYF. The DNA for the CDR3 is TGTGCCAGCAGTCGGGGACTAGCGGATTTGGAGAGGCAAGAGACCCAGTACTTC.

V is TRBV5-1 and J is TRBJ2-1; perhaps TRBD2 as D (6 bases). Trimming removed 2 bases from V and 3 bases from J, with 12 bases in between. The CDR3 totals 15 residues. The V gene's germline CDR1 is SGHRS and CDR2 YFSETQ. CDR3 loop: CASSLRGGNYNEQFF. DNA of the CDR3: TGCGCCAGCAGCTTAAGGGGCGGGAACTACAATGAGCAGTTCTTC.

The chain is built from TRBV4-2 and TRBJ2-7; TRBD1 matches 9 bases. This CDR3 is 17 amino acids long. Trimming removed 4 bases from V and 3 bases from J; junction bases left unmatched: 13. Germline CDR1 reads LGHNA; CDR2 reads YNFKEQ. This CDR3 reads CASSPSHNGQGCYEQYF. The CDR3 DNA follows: TGTGCCAGCAGCCCATCACACAACGGACAGGGGTGCTACGAGCAGTACTTC.

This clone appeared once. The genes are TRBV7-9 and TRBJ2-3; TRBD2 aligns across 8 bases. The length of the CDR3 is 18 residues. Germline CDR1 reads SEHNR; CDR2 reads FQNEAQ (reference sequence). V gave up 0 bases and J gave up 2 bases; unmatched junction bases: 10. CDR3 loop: CASSLAPGGRGITDTQYF. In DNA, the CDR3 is TGTGCCAGCAGCTTAGCCCCGGGGGGGCGCGGGATCACAGATACGCAGTATTTT.

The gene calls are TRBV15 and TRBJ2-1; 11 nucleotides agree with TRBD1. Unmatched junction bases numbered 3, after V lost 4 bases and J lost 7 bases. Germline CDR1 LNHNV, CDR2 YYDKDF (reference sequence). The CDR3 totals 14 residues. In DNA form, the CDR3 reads TGTGCCACCAGCACCGGGACAGGGGGTAATGAGCAGTTCTTC. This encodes CATSTGTGGNEQFF.

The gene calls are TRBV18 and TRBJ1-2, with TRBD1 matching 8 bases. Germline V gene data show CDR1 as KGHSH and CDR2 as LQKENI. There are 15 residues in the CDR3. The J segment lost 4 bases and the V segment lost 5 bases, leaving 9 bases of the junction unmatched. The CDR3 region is CASSTTGAGSYGYTF. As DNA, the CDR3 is TGTGCCAGCTCAACGACAGGGGCCGGGAGCTATGGCTACACCTTC. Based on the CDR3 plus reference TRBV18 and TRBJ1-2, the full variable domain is NAGVMQNPRHLVRRRGQEARLRCSPMKGHSHVYWYRQLPEEGLKFMVYLQKENIIDESGMPKERFSAEFPKEGPSILRIQQVVRGDSAAYFCASSTTGAGSYGYTFGSGTRLTVV.

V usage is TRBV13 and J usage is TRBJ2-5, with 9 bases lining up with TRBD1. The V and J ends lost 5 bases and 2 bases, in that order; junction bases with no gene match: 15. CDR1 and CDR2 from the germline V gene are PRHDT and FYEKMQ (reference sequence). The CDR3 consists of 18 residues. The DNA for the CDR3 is TGTGCCAGCAGCCTCGCGTGGACGAAGACAGGGGGTCAAGAGACCCAGTACTTC. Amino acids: CASSLAWTKTGGQETQYF. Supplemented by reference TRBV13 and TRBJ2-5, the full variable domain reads AAGVIQSPRHLIKEKRETATLKCYPIPRHDTVYWYQQGPGQDPQFLISFYEKMQSDKGSIPDRFSAQQFSDYHSELNMSSLELGDSALYFCASSLAWTKTGGQETQYFGPGTRLLVL.

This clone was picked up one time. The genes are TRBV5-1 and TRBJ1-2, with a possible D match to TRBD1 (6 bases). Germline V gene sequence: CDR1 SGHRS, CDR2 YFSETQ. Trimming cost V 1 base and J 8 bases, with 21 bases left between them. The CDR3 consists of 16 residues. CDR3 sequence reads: CASSLSWGRKLEGYTF. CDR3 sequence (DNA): TGCGCCAGCAGCTTGTCATGGGGGCGCAAGCTTGAGGGCTACACCTTC. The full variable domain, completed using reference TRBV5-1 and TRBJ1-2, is KAGVTQTPRYLIKTRGQQVTLSCSPISGHRSVSWYQQTPGQGLQFLFEYFSETQRNKGNFPGRFSGRQFSNSRSEMNVSTLELGDSALYLCASSLSWGRKLEGYTFGSGTRLTVV.